This section outlines one T cell receptor beta chain sequence together with its context. Its cognate antigen is unknown. The data are from a study of cytotoxic CD8 clonotypes in ibrutinib-treated CLL. In the study overall: In all, 10 to 11 patients were relapsed/refractory, some 16 were treatment-naive and roughly 18 were IGHV unmutated. Study-level findings and limits: Sustained-remission and progressing patients' sampling times differed.

Assay used: immunoSEQ multiplex PCR; TCRdb lists only in-frame clones, some missing. This repertoire shows about 140,000 clones, around 93% found once; its top ten account for approximately 10%. Germline-derived CDR1 and CDR2 are MDHEN and SYDVKM. The CDR3 is made up of 14 amino acids. Germline trimming cut 10 bases from V and 0 bases from J; bases unmatched to any gene: 9. The chain has TRBV28 and TRBJ2-7; 7 bases map to TRBD2. The receptor was isolated from a human donor with chronic lymphocytic leukemia. Sequencing used PBMCs, obtained after 12 months of ibrutinib treatment. The CDR3 DNA reads as TGTGCCACCACGGGACTAACCGACTCCTACGAGCAGTACTTC. Its protein is CATTGLTDSYEQYF. The variable domain in full, completed from reference TRBV28 and TRBJ2-7, reads DVKVTQSSRYLVKRTGEKVFLECVQDMDHENMFWYRQDPGLGLRLIYFSYDVKMKEKGDIPEGYSVSREKKERFSLILESASTNQTSMYLCATTGLTDSYEQYFGPGTRLTVT.